This is a list of T cell receptor beta chains from one sample in a study of shared clonotypes between healthy human individuals. Sequencing used immunoSEQ multiplex PCR; TCRdb keeps in-frame clones, though not all of them. The table includes over 2 million clones, 80% to 95% detected once. Input material: naive CD4+ T cells from PBMCs. The receptors shown here come from a man between 18 and 35 years old in good health. Some clones in this sample may be carry-over from other donors' samples. Each CDR3 is given with its conserved first and last residue. D genes are given only for firm matches. For some rows the clone size is stated as once, few or many, or as a class when expanded; others skip it.

v_call	d_call	clone_size	j_call	cdr3_nt	cdr3_aa
TRBV19	-	-	TRBJ2-7	TGTGCCAGTAGTCCAAGGGGCGACTCCTACGAGCAGTACTTC	CASSPRGDSYEQYF
TRBV4-3	-	-	TRBJ1-4	TGCGCCAGCAGCCAAGCGTTCGGGGGCGCAACTAATGAAAAACTGTTTTTT	CASSQAFGGATNEKLFF
TRBV6-5	-	-	TRBJ2-7	TGTGCCAGCAGGCCCCCCGGGGGCTCCTACGAGCAGTACTTC	CASRPPGGSYEQYF
TRBV6-1	-	-	TRBJ2-1	TGTGCCAGCACTTGGACAGACCCCTACAATGAGCAGTTCTTC	CASTWTDPYNEQFF
TRBV5-8	-	-	TRBJ2-1	TGTGCCAGCAGCCCCCGGGGGTTCTTC	CASSPRGFF
TRBV7-2	-	-	TRBJ2-3	TGTGCCAGCAGCTTATTGGGGCCATCCATCGGGACAGATACGCAGTATTTT	CASSLLGPSIGTDTQYF
TRBV25-1	-	-	TRBJ2-3	TGTGCCAGCAGTGAATATCTCGGAAGGGCCAGCACAGATACGCAGTATTTT	CASSEYLGRASTDTQYF
TRBV2	TRBD2	-	TRBJ2-1	TGTGCCAGCGGGGGGAGGGGCCGGTACAATGAGCAGTTCTTC	CASGGRGRYNEQFF
TRBV6-5	-	-	TRBJ1-3	TGTGCCAGCAGAGATGCTGGAAACACCATATATTTT	CASRDAGNTIYF
TRBV9	-	-	TRBJ2-7	TGTGCCAGCAGCGTAGAGTACAGCGGCGAGCAGTACTTC	CASSVEYSGEQYF
TRBV28	-	-	TRBJ2-7	TGTGCCAGCAGTTCGGGCGGGGACTCGGGCGAGCAGTACTTC	CASSSGGDSGEQYF
TRBV11-2	TRBD2	-	TRBJ2-7	TGTGCCAGCAGCTTAGCCCCGACTAGCGGCTCCTACGAGCAGTACTTC	CASSLAPTSGSYEQYF
TRBV28	-	-	TRBJ1-2	TGTGCCAGCAGTTTAGTTGGTGACTATGGCTACACCTTC	CASSLVGDYGYTF
TRBV5-4	-	-	TRBJ1-4	TGTGCCAGCAGCGCACAGGGCCCTAATGAAAAACTGTTTTTT	CASSAQGPNEKLFF
TRBV25-1	-	few	TRBJ1-1	TGTGCCAGTACCCTCGGGGGCACTGAAGCTTTCTTT	CASTLGGTEAFF
TRBV27	TRBD1	-	TRBJ1-5	TGTGCCAGCAGTACAGGGGTGAATCAGCCCCAGCATTTT	CASSTGVNQPQHF
TRBV9	TRBD2	-	TRBJ2-2	TGTGCCAGCAGGAATGGTAGCGGGAGAGCCGGGGAGCTGTTTTTT	CASRNGSGRAGELFF
TRBV6-5	-	-	TRBJ1-3	TGTGCCAGCAGGATGGCCAGGGAGTTAGGAAACACCATATATTTT	CASRMARELGNTIYF
TRBV5-1	TRBD1	-	TRBJ1-6	TGCGCCAGCAGCCCGGACAGGGGTGGTAATTCACCCCTCCACTTT	CASSPDRGGNSPLHF
TRBV28	-	-	TRBJ2-7	TGTGCCAGCAGCCAGGGGGGACGGAGCTCCTACGAGCAGTACTTC	CASSQGGRSSYEQYF
TRBV14	TRBD1	-	TRBJ1-1	TGTGCCAGCAGGCCCGGGTGGGGGACAGCGGGGGACACTGAAGCTTTCTTT	CASRPGWGTAGDTEAFF
TRBV30	TRBD1	-	TRBJ1-5	TGTGCCTGGGGGGACGGGACAGACAATCAGCCCCAGCATTTT	CAWGDGTDNQPQHF
TRBV6-5	TRBD1	-	TRBJ2-7	TGTGCCAGCAGTCGACAGGGGCCTCCCTACGAGCAGTACTTC	CASSRQGPPYEQYF
TRBV5-4	TRBD1	-	TRBJ2-2	TGTGCCAGCAGCTCAGAGGGGACAGGGGTAACCGGGGAGCTGTTTTTT	CASSSEGTGVTGELFF
TRBV11-2	TRBD1	-	TRBJ1-2	TGTGCCAGCAGCCTGGGGACAGGGGGCCCACAGGGCAACGGCTACACCTTC	CASSLGTGGPQGNGYTF
TRBV7-6	-	once	TRBJ2-7	TGTGCCAGCAGTCCCACTAGGAGCTCCTACGAGCAGTACTTC	CASSPTRSSYEQYF
TRBV27	TRBD1	-	TRBJ1-4	TGTGCCACCCGGAGGGGGGGACAGCTAGAAAAACTGTTTTTT	CATRRGGQLEKLFF
TRBV5-4	-	-	TRBJ2-5	TGTGCCAGCAGCCCCACCCCGGACAGACAAGAGACCCAGTACTTC	CASSPTPDRQETQYF
TRBV5-4	-	-	TRBJ1-5	TGTGCCAGCAGCATACAGGGTAGGGGTCAGCCCCAGCATTTT	CASSIQGRGQPQHF
TRBV6-1	TRBD2	-	TRBJ2-1	TGTGCCAGCAGTGCCGTCCCGGGACTAGCGGACCGCTCCTACAATGAGCAGTTCTTC	CASSAVPGLADRSYNEQFF
TRBV7-9	TRBD1	once	TRBJ2-7	TGTGCCAGCAGCCCCGGACAGGTAACCTACGAGCAGTACTTC	CASSPGQVTYEQYF
TRBV11-2	TRBD1	-	TRBJ1-1	TGTGCCAGCAGCCGTACAGGGGGCACTGAAGCTTTCTTT	CASSRTGGTEAFF
TRBV7-8	-	-	TRBJ2-5	TGTGCCAGCAGCTTAGGAGTTCAAGAGACCCAGTACTTC	CASSLGVQETQYF
TRBV28	-	-	TRBJ2-4	TGTGCCAGCAGTTCACCTAGGCTAGCCAAAAACATTCAGTACTTC	CASSSPRLAKNIQYF
TRBV14	TRBD1	-	TRBJ2-1	TGTGCCAGCAGCCAAGTCGGGTGGGACAGCCGGAATTTAGAGCAGTTCTTC	CASSQVGWDSRNLEQFF
TRBV7-9	-	-	TRBJ1-2	TGTGCCAGCAGCCCCCGCGAAGCCAATGGCTACACCTTC	CASSPREANGYTF
TRBV5-4	TRBD1	-	TRBJ1-1	TGTGCCAGCAGCTCCCCCTTTTACAGGGGGCCGACCAACACTGAAGCTTTCTTT	CASSSPFYRGPTNTEAFF
TRBV4-2	TRBD2	-	TRBJ2-7	TGTGCCAGCAGCCAAGGAGTAGCGGGAGACTACGAGCAGTACTTC	CASSQGVAGDYEQYF
TRBV6-5	-	-	TRBJ1-6	TGTGCCAGCGGGTTGGCAGGAGGCTCACCCCTCCACTTT	CASGLAGGSPLHF
TRBV6-5	TRBD1	once	TRBJ2-7	TGTGCCACCCGGGGACAGGGAAAATCCTACGAGCAGTACTTC	CATRGQGKSYEQYF
TRBV18	-	-	TRBJ1-1	TGTGCCAGCTCATCAGGGAACACTGAAGCTTTCTTT	CASSSGNTEAFF
TRBV6-1	-	-	TRBJ2-7	TGTGCCAGCAGTATGGGACTCAGCCTCGCCTACGAGCAGTACTTC	CASSMGLSLAYEQYF
TRBV28	-	-	TRBJ1-1	TGTGCCAGCAATTCTCTTGACAGGCCGAACACTGAAGCTTTCTTT	CASNSLDRPNTEAFF
TRBV5-1	-	-	TRBJ2-3	TGCGCCAGCAGCTTGGAGGGACCCACAGATACGCAGTATTTT	CASSLEGPTDTQYF
TRBV29-1	-	-	TRBJ2-1	TGCAGCGTTTTTTTGGCGAACGTCTACAATGAGCAGTTCTTC	CSVFLANVYNEQFF
TRBV27	-	-	TRBJ2-7	TGTGCCAGCAGTTTCACCAGGGGGGGCTACGAGCAGTACTTC	CASSFTRGGYEQYF
TRBV28	-	-	TRBJ2-2	TGTGCCAGCAGTAGGCCGTTATCGAACACCGGGGAGCTGTTTTTT	CASSRPLSNTGELFF
TRBV19	-	-	TRBJ2-3	TGTGCCAGTAGCACAGACCCTAACACAGATACGCAGTATTTT	CASSTDPNTDTQYF
TRBV6-5	TRBD2	-	TRBJ2-3	TGTGCCAGTTCTCAGCCGGGAGGATTGGATACGCAGTATTTT	CASSQPGGLDTQYF
TRBV6-5	-	-	TRBJ2-2	TGTGCCAGCAGCTCGACGGCCGGGGAGCTGTTTTTT	CASSSTAGELFF
TRBV28	-	-	TRBJ1-3	TGTGCCAGCAGACCCGGACAAAACGGAAACACCATATATTTT	CASRPGQNGNTIYF
TRBV7-2	-	few	TRBJ1-1	TGTGCCAGCAGTACCGCTGGGGGGGCTTTCTTT	CASSTAGGAFF
TRBV5-1	TRBD1	-	TRBJ1-5	TGCGCCAGCAGCTTGGGCGTGCGACAGGGTGGTCAGCCCCAGCATTTT	CASSLGVRQGGQPQHF
TRBV10-1	-	-	TRBJ1-1	TGCGCCAGCAGGGCCACCGAGACGACTGAAGCTTTCTTT	CASRATETTEAFF
TRBV28	-	-	TRBJ2-7	TGTGCCAGCAGTCACCACTACGAGCAGTACTTC	CASSHHYEQYF
TRBV7-2	-	-	TRBJ2-6	TGTGCCAGCAGCTTCCGTTTGGCTGGGGCCAACGTCCTGACTTTC	CASSFRLAGANVLTF
TRBV6-1	-	once	TRBJ1-5	TGTGCCAGCAGCGCACGAATCGGGAGCAATCAGCCCCAGCATTTT	CASSARIGSNQPQHF
TRBV9	-	-	TRBJ1-2	TGTGCCAGCAGCGCTCAGACGACTAACTATGGCTACACCTTC	CASSAQTTNYGYTF
TRBV5-1	TRBD2	-	TRBJ2-1	TGCGCCAGCAGCTTGGTGGTAGCGGGAGGATACAATGAGCAGTTCTTC	CASSLVVAGGYNEQFF